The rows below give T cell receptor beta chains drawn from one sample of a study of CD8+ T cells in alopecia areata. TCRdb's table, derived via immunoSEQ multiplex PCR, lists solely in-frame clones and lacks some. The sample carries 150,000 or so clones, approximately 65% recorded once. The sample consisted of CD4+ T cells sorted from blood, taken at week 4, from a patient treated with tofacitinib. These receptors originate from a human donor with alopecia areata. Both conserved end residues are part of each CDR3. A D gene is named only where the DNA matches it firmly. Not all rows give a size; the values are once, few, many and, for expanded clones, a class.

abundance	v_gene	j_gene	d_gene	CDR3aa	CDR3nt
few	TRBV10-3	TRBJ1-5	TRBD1	CATGGTGDQPQHF	TGTGCCACTGGCGGGACAGGGGATCAGCCCCAGCATTTT
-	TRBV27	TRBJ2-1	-	CASSPAGSYNEQFF	TGTGCCAGCAGTCCGGCCGGCTCCTACAATGAGCAGTTCTTC
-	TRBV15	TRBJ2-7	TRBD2	CATSRDREGYEQYF	TGTGCCACCAGCAGAGATAGGGAGGGCTACGAGCAGTACTTC
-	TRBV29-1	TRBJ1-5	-	CSVGWGEVSNQPQHF	TGCAGCGTTGGATGGGGGGAGGTGAGCAATCAGCCCCAGCATTTT
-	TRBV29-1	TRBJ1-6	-	CSVGDGRYNSPLHF	TGCAGCGTTGGGGACGGCCGGTATAATTCACCCCTCCACTTT
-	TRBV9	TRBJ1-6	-	CASSVGGRDSPLHF	TGTGCCAGCAGCGTAGGAGGGAGGGATTCACCCCTCCACTTT
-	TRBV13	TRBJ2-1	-	CASSSEDEQFF	TGTGCCAGCAGCTCAGAGGATGAGCAGTTCTTC
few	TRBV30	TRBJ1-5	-	CAWSQGNNQPQHF	TGTGCCTGGAGTCAGGGGAACAATCAGCCCCAGCATTTT
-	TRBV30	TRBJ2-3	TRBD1	CAWSGVTGGTDTQYF	TGTGCCTGGAGTGGGGTGACAGGGGGCACAGATACGCAGTATTTT
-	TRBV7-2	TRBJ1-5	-	CASSLDGLPQGQPQHF	TGTGCCAGCAGCTTAGACGGGCTGCCGCAGGGTCAGCCCCAGCATTTT
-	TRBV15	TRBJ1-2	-	CATSRGRLYGYTF	TGTGCCACCAGCAGAGGCAGACTATATGGCTACACCTTC
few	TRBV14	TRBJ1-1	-	CASSGLLRGTEAFF	TGTGCCAGCAGCGGACTCTTACGGGGCACTGAAGCTTTCTTT
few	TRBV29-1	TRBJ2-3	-	CSVVGQGGADTQYF	TGCAGCGTTGTAGGGCAGGGGGGCGCAGATACGCAGTATTTT
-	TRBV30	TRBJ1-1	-	CAWSELPTEAFF	TGTGCCTGGAGTGAGCTCCCCACTGAAGCTTTCTTT
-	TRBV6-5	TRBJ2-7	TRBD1	CASSSTGTGYYEQYF	TGTGCCAGCAGCTCCACCGGGACAGGATACTACGAGCAGTACTTC
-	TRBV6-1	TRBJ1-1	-	CASSTWTANTEAFF	TGTGCCAGCAGTACTTGGACAGCGAACACTGAAGCTTTCTTT
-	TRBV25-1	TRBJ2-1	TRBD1	CATQSDRELNEQFF	TGTGCCACCCAGTCCGACAGGGAGCTCAATGAGCAGTTCTTC
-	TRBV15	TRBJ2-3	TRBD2	CATSRGTSGSTDTQYF	TGTGCCACCAGCAGAGGAACTAGCGGTAGCACAGATACGCAGTATTTT
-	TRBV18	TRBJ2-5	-	CASSPLAGPETQYF	TGTGCCAGCTCACCACTTGCAGGGCCAGAGACCCAGTACTTC
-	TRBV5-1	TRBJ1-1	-	CASSPEGTEAFF	TGCGCCAGCAGCCCCGAAGGCACTGAAGCTTTCTTT
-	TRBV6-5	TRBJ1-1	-	CASSRDGARNTEAFF	TGTGCCAGCAGTCGGGATGGGGCGAGGAACACTGAAGCTTTCTTT
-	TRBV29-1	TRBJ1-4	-	CSVEDGKNEKLFF	TGCAGCGTTGAAGATGGAAAAAATGAAAAACTGTTTTTT
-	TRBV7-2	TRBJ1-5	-	CASSLAAQPQHF	TGTGCCAGCAGCTTAGCGGCTCAGCCCCAGCATTTT
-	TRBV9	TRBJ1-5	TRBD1	CASSAGTGNQPQHF	TGTGCCAGCAGCGCCGGGACAGGGAATCAGCCCCAGCATTTT
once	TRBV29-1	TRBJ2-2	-	CSVVTYTGGELFF	TGCAGCGTTGTGACCTATACCGGCGGGGAGCTGTTTTTT
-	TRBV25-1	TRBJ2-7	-	CASSLLTGSSHEQYF	TGTGCCAGCAGTCTACTTACAGGGAGCTCCCACGAGCAGTACTTC
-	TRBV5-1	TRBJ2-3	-	CASSLRGMGTDTQYF	TGCGCCAGCAGCTTGCGGGGGATGGGAACAGATACGCAGTATTTT
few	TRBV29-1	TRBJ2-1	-	CSVEQTGPRNEQFF	TGCAGCGTTGAACAAACGGGACCTCGCAATGAGCAGTTCTTC
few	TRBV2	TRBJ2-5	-	CASSSTETQYF	TGTGCCAGCAGTTCAACAGAGACCCAGTACTTC
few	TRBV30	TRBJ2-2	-	CASESDLNTGELFF	TGTGCCTCCGAATCGGACTTGAACACCGGGGAGCTGTTTTTT
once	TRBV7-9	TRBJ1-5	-	CASSLGVGEGNQPQHF	TGTGCCAGCAGCTTAGGGGTGGGGGAAGGCAATCAGCCCCAGCATTTT
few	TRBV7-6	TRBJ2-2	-	CASSETSYTGELFF	TGTGCCAGCAGCGAGACTAGTTACACCGGGGAGCTGTTTTTT
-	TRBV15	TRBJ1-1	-	CATSRGWQSLGTEAFF	TGTGCCACCAGCAGAGGCTGGCAGTCCCTCGGGACTGAAGCTTTCTTT
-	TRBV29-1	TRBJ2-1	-	CSVDRNGEQFF	TGCAGCGTTGACAGGAACGGTGAGCAGTTCTTC
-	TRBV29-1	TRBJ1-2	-	CSVESSGVYGYTF	TGCAGCGTTGAATCGTCGGGGGTCTATGGCTACACCTTC
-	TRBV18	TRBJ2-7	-	CASSPGTGPREQYF	TGTGCCAGCTCACCAGGAACCGGTCCCCGTGAGCAGTACTTC
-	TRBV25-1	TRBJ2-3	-	CASSEYGFTDTQYF	TGTGCCAGCAGTGAATACGGCTTCACAGATACGCAGTATTTT
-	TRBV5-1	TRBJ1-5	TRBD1	CASSPGTGHQPQHF	TGCGCCAGCAGCCCCGGGACAGGGCATCAGCCCCAGCATTTT
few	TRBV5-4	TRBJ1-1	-	CASSSNSVEAFF	TGTGCCAGCAGCTCGAACTCGGTGGAAGCTTTCTTT
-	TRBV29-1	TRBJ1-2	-	CSAYRAGYTF	TGCAGCGCGTACAGGGCTGGCTACACCTTC
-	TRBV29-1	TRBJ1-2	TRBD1	CVGQGENGYTF	TGCGTGGGACAGGGGGAGAATGGCTACACCTTC
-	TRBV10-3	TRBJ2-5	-	CAISGDAEETQYF	TGTGCCATCAGTGGGGACGCGGAGGAGACCCAGTACTTC
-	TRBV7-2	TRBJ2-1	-	CASSPRPGPMDEQFF	TGTGCCAGCAGCCCAAGACCAGGGCCGATGGATGAGCAGTTCTTC
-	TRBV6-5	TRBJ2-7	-	CASSYSLGTGYYEQYF	TGTGCCAGCAGTTACTCGTTGGGGACCGGCTACTACGAGCAGTACTTC
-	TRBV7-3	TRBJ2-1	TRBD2	CASSRSPSGGYNEQFF	TGTGCCAGCAGCCGGTCCCCTAGCGGGGGCTACAATGAGCAGTTCTTC
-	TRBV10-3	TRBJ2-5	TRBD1	CAISGQGAVEQYF	TGTGCCATCAGTGGACAGGGGGCAGTGGAGCAGTACTTC
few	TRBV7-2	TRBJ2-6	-	CASSWTNSGANVLTF	TGTGCCAGCAGCTGGACAAACTCTGGGGCCAACGTCCTGACTTTC
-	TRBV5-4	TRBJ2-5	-	CASSLGPKKETQYF	TGTGCCAGCAGCTTGGGTCCTAAAAAGGAGACCCAGTACTTC
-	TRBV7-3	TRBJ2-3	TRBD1	CASSFGTGGADTQYF	TGTGCCAGCAGCTTCGGGACAGGGGGAGCAGATACGCAGTATTTT
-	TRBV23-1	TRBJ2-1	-	CASSQPENRDTSFCNNEQFF	TGCGCCAGCAGTCAACCGGAAAACCGGGACACATCCTTCTGTAACAATGAGCAGTTCTTC
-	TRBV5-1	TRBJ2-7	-	CASSPPWGDYEQYF	TGCGCCAGCAGCCCGCCCTGGGGCGACTACGAGCAGTACTTC
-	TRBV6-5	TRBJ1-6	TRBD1	CASSQDRFHNSPLHF	TGTGCCAGCAGTCAGGACAGGTTCCATAATTCACCCCTCCACTTT
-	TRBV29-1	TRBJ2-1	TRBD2	CSVGGGGPYNEQFF	TGCAGCGTTGGGGGCGGGGGACCCTACAATGAGCAGTTCTTC
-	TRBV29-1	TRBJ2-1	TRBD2	CSVSGRAGGPPPYNEQFF	TGCAGCGTTTCGGGGCGAGCGGGGGGGCCCCCCCCCTACAATGAGCAGTTCTTC